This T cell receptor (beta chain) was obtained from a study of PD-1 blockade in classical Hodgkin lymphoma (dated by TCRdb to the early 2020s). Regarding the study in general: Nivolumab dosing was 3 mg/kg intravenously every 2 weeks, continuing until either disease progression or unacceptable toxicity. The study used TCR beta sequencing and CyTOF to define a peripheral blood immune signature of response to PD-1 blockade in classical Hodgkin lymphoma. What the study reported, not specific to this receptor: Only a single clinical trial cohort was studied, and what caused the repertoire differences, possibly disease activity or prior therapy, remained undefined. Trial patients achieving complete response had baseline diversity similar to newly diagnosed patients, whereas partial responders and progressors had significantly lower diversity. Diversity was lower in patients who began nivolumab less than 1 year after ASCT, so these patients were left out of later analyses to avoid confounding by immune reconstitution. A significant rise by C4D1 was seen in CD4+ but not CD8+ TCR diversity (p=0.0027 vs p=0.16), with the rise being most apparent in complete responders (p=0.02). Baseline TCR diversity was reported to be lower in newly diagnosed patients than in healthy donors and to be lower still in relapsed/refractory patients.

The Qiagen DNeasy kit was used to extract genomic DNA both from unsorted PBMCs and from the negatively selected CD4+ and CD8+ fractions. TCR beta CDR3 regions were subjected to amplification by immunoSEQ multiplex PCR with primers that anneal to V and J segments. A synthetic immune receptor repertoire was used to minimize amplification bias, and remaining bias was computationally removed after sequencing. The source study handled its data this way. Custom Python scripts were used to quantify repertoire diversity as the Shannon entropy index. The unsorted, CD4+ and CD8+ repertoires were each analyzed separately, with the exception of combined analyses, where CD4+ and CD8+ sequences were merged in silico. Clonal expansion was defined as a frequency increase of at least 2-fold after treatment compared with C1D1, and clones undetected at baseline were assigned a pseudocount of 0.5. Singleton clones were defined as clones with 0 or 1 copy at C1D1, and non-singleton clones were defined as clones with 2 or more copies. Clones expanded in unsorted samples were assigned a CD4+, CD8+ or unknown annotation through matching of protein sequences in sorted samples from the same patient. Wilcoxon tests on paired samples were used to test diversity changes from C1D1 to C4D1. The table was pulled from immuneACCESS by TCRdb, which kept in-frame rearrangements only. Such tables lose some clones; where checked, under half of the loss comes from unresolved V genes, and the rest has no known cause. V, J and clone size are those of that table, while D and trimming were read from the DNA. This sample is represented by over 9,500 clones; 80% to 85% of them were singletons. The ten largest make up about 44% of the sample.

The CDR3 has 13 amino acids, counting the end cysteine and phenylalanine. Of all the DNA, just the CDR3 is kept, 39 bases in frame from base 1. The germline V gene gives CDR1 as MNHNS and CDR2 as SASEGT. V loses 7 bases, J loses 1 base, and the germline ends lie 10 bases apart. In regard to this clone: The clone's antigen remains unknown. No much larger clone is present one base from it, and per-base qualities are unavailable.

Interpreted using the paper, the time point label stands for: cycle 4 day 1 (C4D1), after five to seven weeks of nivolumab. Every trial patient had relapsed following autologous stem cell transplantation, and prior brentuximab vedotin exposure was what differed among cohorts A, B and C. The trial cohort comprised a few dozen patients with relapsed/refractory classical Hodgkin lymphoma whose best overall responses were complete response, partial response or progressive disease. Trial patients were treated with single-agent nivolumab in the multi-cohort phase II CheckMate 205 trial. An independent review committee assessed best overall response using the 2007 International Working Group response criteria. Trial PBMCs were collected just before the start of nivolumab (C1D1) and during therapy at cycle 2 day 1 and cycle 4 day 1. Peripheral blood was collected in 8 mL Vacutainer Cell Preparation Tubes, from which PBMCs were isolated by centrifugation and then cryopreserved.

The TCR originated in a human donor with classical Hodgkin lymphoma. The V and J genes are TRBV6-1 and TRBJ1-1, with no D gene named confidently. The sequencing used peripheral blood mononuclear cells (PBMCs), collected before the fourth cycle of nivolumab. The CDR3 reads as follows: CASTVWGNTEAFF. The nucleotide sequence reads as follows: TGTGCCAGCACTGTGTGGGGGAACACTGAAGCTTTCTTT.